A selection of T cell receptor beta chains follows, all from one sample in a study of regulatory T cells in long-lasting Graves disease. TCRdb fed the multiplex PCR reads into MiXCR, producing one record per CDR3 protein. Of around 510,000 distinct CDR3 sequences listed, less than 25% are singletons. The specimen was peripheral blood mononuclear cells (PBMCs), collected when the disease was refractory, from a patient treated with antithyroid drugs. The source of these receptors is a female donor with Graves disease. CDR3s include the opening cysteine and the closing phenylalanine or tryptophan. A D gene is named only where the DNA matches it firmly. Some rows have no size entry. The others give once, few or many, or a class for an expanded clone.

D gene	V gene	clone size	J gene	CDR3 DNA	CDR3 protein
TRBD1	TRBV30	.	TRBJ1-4	TGTGCCTGGAGCGTCACAGGGGGAGGTGAAAAACTGTTTTTT	CAWSVTGGGEKLFF
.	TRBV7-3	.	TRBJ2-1	TGTGCCAGCAGCTTATACTTCGGGAATGAGCAGTTCTTC	CASSLYFGNEQFF
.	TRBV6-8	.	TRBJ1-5	TGTGCCAGCAGAGGTAACTCGGGGGGCGGGCAGCCCCAGCATTTT	CASRGNSGGGQPQHF
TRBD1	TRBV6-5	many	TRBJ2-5	TGTGCCAGCAGTTACGTGGGACAGGAGTACCAAGAGACCCAGTACTTC	CASSYVGQEYQETQYF
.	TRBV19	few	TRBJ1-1	TGTGCCAGTAGATACGGTGGACACGAAGCTCTCTTT	CASRYGGHEALF
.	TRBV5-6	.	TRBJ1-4	TGTGCCAGCAGCCTACACAGGGTGAAGAGGGAAAAACTGTTTTTT	CASSLHRVKREKLFF
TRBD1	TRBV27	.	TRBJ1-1	TGTGCCAGCAAGGGGGACAGGGAGAACACTGAAGCTTTCTTT	CASKGDRENTEAFF
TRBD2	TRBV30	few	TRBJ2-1	TGTGCCTGGGGTACGGGACTAGTGGGACGTGAGCAGTTCTTC	CAWGTGLVGREQFF
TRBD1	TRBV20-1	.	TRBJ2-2	TGCAGTGCTAGAGATTTAGGGACAGGGGTAGTCACCGGGGAGCTGTTTTTT	CSARDLGTGVVTGELFF
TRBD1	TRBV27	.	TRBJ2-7	TGTGCCAGCAGTATAACGCCGGGACAGAGTTACTACGAGCAGTACTTC	CASSITPGQSYYEQYF
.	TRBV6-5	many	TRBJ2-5	TGTGCCAGCAGTTACATCGGCGTGACATGGGAAGAGACCCAGTACTTC	CASSYIGVTWEETQYF
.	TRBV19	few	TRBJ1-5	TGTGCCAGTAGTACCCCTGTGGTTCAGCCCCAGCATTTT	CASSTPVVQPQHF
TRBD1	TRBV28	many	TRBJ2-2	TGTGCCAGCAGCCCCGGGACAGGGTTTTTCGGGGAGCTGTTTTTT	CASSPGTGFFGELFF
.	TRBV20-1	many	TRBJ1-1	TGCAGTCCTCACGAAGGGTGGACCAGGACTGAAGCTTTCTTT	CSPHEGWTRTEAFF
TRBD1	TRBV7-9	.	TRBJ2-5	TGTGCCAGCAGCCAGGACAGGGAAGAGACCCAGTACTTC	CASSQDREETQYF
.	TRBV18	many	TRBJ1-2	TGTGCCAGCGCAAGGACAGATATCTATGGCTACACCTTC	CASARTDIYGYTF
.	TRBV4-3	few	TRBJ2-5	TGCGCCAGCAGCCAAGACGGAACGGTCCAAGAGACCCAGTACTTC	CASSQDGTVQETQYF
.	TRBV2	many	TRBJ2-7	TGTGCCAGCAGCGAAGAGACCCTCACCGAGCAGTACTTC	CASSEETLTEQYF
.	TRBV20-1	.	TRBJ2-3	TGCAGTGCTAGGTCCCTCACAGATACGCAGTATTTT	CSARSLTDTQYF
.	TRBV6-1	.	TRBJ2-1	TGTGCCAGCAGTGAAGCGCTCGGTCATGGGGTGGTGGATGAGCAGTTCTTC	CASSEALGHGVVDEQFF
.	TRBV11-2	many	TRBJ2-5	TGTGCCAGCAGCTTAGATCTCTTCATTCGGGAGACCCAGTACTTC	CASSLDLFIRETQYF
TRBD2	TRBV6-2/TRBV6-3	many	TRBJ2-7	TGTGCCAGCAGTTACGGGACTAGCGGAATTCGGCAGTACTTC	CASSYGTSGIRQYF
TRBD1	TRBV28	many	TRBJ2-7	TGTGCCAGCAGTTTATATTCAGGGGGCTCCTACGAGCAGTACTTC	CASSLYSGGSYEQYF
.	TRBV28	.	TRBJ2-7	TGTGCCAGCAGTAGGGAGTTCCCTTCCTACGAGCAGTACTTC	CASSREFPSYEQYF
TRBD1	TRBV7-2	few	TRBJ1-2	TGTGCCAGCAGAACCGGGACAGGGGCTAACTATGGCTACACCTTC	CASRTGTGANYGYTF
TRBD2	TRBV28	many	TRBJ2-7	TGTGCCAGCAGGGCTTGGGACTACTTTCGCGAGCAGTACTTC	CASRAWDYFREQYF
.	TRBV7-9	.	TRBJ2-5	TGTGCCAGCAGCTTAGCGCTTGCGGGAGAGACCCAGTACTTC	CASSLALAGETQYF
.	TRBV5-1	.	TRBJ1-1	TGCGCCAGCAGCCGAGGGACCGGGGGGGCTGGAACTGAAGCTTTCTTT	CASSRGTGGAGTEAFF
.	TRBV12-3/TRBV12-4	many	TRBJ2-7	TGTGCCAGCAGTTGGGAGAGATTCTCCTACGAGCAGTACTTC	CASSWERFSYEQYF
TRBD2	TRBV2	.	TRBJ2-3	TGTGCCAGCAGAGCGGGAACTAGCACAGATACGCAGTATTTT	CASRAGTSTDTQYF
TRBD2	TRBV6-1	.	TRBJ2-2	TGTGCCAGCAGTGGGGGACTACTGGGATCCGGGGAGCTGTTTTTT	CASSGGLLGSGELFF
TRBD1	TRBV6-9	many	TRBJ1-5	TGTGCCAGCAGTTACCCCCCGGGACAGGGCAATCAGCCCCAGCATTTT	CASSYPPGQGNQPQHF
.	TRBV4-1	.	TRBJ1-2	TGCGCCAGCAGCTCTCCAGAGTCCTATGGCTACACCTTC	CASSSPESYGYTF
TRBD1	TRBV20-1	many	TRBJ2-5	TGCAGTGCTAGAGAGACAGGGGGTAGGGAGACCCAGTACTTC	CSARETGGRETQYF
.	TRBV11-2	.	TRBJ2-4	TGTGCCAGCAGCCGCCGACAGGAAGTAGCCAAAAACATTCAGTACTTC	CASSRRQEVAKNIQYF
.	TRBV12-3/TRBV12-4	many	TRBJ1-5	TGTGCCAGCACCCTGGGGGTTCTCGGGGGCAATCAGCCCCAGCATTTT	CASTLGVLGGNQPQHF
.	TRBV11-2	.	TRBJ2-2	TGTGCCAGCAGCTCACTCAGAGGGCCTTCCGGGGAGCTGTTTTTT	CASSSLRGPSGELFF
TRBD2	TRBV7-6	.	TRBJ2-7	TGTGCCAGCAGCCAAGGTGCGGGCGGGAGAGGAGACGAGCAGTACTTC	CASSQGAGGRGDEQYF
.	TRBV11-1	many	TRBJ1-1	TGTGCCAGCAGCTACCACGGACAGAACACTGAAGCTTTCTTT	CASSYHGQNTEAFF
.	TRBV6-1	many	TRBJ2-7	TGTGCCAGCGGGGTATCGTCCTCCTACGAGCAGTACTTC	CASGVSSSYEQYF
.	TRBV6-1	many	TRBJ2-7	TGTGCCAGCAGTCTCCAACCATGGGGCGAGCAGTACTTC	CASSLQPWGEQYF
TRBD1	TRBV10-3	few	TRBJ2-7	TGTGCCATCAGTGACCAGGGGGCTGTATCCTACGAGCAGTACTTC	CAISDQGAVSYEQYF
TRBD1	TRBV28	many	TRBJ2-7	TGTGCCAGCAGTTTGGGGGACAGGGGCCTCTACGAGCAGTACTTC	CASSLGDRGLYEQYF
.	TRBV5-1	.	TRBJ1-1	TGCGCCAGCTCGCCGGATCAGGGGTACACTGAAGCTTTCTTT	CASSPDQGYTEAFF
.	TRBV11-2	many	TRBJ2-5	TGTGCCAGCAGCCCCCCAATCTTGTACCAAGAGACCCAGTACTTC	CASSPPILYQETQYF
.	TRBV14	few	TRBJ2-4	TGTGCCAGCAGCGCCAAACGGGTCGCCAAAAACATTCAGTACTTC	CASSAKRVAKNIQYF
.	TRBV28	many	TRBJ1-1	TGTGCCAGCAGTTTTGGGCCGATCGCTGAAGCTTTCTTT	CASSFGPIAEAFF
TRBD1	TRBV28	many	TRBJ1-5	TGTGCCAGCAGCCCTGGACAGGCTCATCAGCCCCAGCATTTT	CASSPGQAHQPQHF
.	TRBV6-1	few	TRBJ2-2	TGTGCCAGCAGTGTGGAACAGGGTACCGGGGAGCTGTTTTTT	CASSVEQGTGELFF
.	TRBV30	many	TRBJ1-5	TGTGCCTGGAGAGGAAACAGCAATCAGCCCCAGCATTTT	CAWRGNSNQPQHF
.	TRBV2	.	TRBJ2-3	TGTGCCACAGAACGGGGGACAGATACGCAGTATTTT	CATERGTDTQYF